One sample yielded the 18 T cell receptor beta chains listed below, sequenced in a study of cytomegalovirus exposure and HLA in healthy donors (dated by TCRdb to 2015 to 2018). To prepare the library, the immunoSEQ multiplex PCR assay was applied. For the multiplex PCR, a mixture combining 60 forward primers for TCR Vbeta segments and 13 reverse primers for TCR Jbeta segments was used. TCRdb re-hosts the immuneACCESS table, in-frame sequences only. Its copies lack some clones; in the studies checked, an unresolved V gene accounts for under half of them, and the cause for the rest is not known. The sample profile shows around 150,000 clones; roughly 80% of them were found once. The ten largest clonotypes hold about 2.1% of the sample. Sequencing used PBMCs. The receptors shown here come from a female donor in good health and CMV-seronegative.

The CDR3 sequence: CSVEWGAGELFF. CDR3 DNA: TGCAGCGTTGAGTGGGGAGCCGGGGAGCTGTTTTTT. This rearrangement joins TRBV29-1 to TRBJ2-2, with D maybe TRBD2 (5 bases). The CDR3 runs 12 residues. V lost 3 bases, J lost 6 bases, and 8 bases lay in between. From germline, CDR1 is SQVTM and CDR2 ANQGSEA.

The rearrangement uses TRBV9 and TRBJ2-1, with 8 bases fitting TRBD2. This CDR3 contains 15 residues. V lost 6 bases to trimming and J lost 2 bases; unmatched junction nucleotides: 7. Germline V lookup: CDR1 SGDLS, CDR2 YYNGEE. Here the CDR3 reads CASTEAGAPYNEQFF. CDR3 DNA sequence: TGTGCCAGCACCGAAGCGGGAGCACCCTACAATGAGCAGTTCTTC.

This clone was seen once. This chain connects TRBV27 to TRBJ2-3, with D unclear. Trimming removed 6 bases at V and 0 bases at J, with 16 bases between. Germline loops: CDR1 MNHEY, CDR2 SMNVEV (reference sequence). This CDR3 has 16 residues. CDR3 in DNA: TGTGCCAGCAGAACCCCCCTTCGAGGAAGCACAGATACGCAGTATTTT. Translation gives CASRTPLRGSTDTQYF.

The rearrangement uses TRBV19 and TRBJ2-1; D uncertain. Trimming took 5 bases from V and 2 from J, leaving 13 bases between them. Germline V lookup: CDR1 LNHDA, CDR2 SQIVND (reference sequence). This CDR3 has 15 residues. The CDR3 here is CASSPHYQTYNEQFF. CDR3 nucleotides: TGTGCCAGTAGTCCCCATTATCAGACCTACAATGAGCAGTTCTTC. The full variable domain, in which reference TRBV19 and TRBJ2-1 provide the parts outside the CDR3, is DGGITQSPKYLFRKEGQNVTLSCEQNLNHDAMYWYRQDPGQGLRLIYYSQIVNDFQKGDIAEGYSVSREKKESFPLTVTSAQKNPTAFYLCASSPHYQTYNEQFFGPGTRLTVL.

The chain is built from TRBV5-1 and TRBJ1-3, with 8 bases matching TRBD1. Germline V gene lookup returns CDR1 SGHRS and CDR2 YFSETQ. This CDR3 has 15 amino acids. The V and J ends lost 3 bases and 2 bases, in that order; junction bases with no gene match: 4. CDR3 in amino acids: CASSWTGNAGNTIYF. In DNA, the CDR3 is TGCGCCAGCAGCTGGACAGGGAACGCTGGAAACACCATATATTTT. The entire variable domain, with the rest obtained from reference TRBV5-1 and TRBJ1-3, is as follows: KAGVTQTPRYLIKTRGQQVTLSCSPISGHRSVSWYQQTPGQGLQFLFEYFSETQRNKGNFPGRFSGRQFSNSRSEMNVSTLELGDSALYLCASSWTGNAGNTIYFGEGSWLTVV.

DNA of the CDR3: TGTGCCAGCACCCGGGACAGTCTTGGGGAGCAGTACTTC. Protein: CASTRDSLGEQYF. This chain connects TRBV9 to TRBJ2-7, with 7 bases lining up with TRBD1. The CDR3 spans 13 residues. The junction had 10 bases not matched to a gene; V was cut back by 6 bases and J by 7 bases. The V gene's germline CDR1 is SGDLS and CDR2 YYNGEE.

The chain combines TRBV30 with TRBJ1-1; tentatively, D is TRBD1 (6 bases). Germline loops: CDR1 GTSNPN, CDR2 SVGIG (reference sequence). V lost 2 bases to trimming and J lost 11 bases, with 18 bases between them. This CDR3 is 13 amino acids long. CDR3 DNA sequence: TGTGCCTGGAGTTCCCTGGGGGCAGTTGATGCTTTCTTT. This codes for CAWSSLGAVDAFF.

The CDR3 DNA reads as TGTGCCAGCAGTGCCCCTAGCGGCTCCTACGAGCAGTACTTC. Amino acid sequence: CASSAPSGSYEQYF. J is TRBJ2-7 and V is TRBV2, with 7 bases that match TRBD2. The CDR3 loop spans 14 amino acids. Germline CDR1 SNHLY, CDR2 FYNNEI. Trimming at V came to 4 bases and at J to 0 bases, leaving 3 bases not matched to a gene.

The count of this clone is one. V is TRBV5-1 and J is TRBJ2-5, with D perhaps TRBD1 (5 bases). CDR3 length: 14 residues. V gave up 4 bases and J gave up 1 base, with 11 bases separating them. CDR1 and CDR2 from the germline V gene are SGHRS and YFSETQ. CDR3 nucleotide sequence: TGCGCCAGCAGCCCAAGACAGACCCAAGAGACCCAGTACTTC. Its protein is CASSPRQTQETQYF.

The V gene is TRBV5-1, the J gene TRBJ2-1, with 14 bases lining up with TRBD2. Germline loops: CDR1 SGHRS, CDR2 YFSETQ. The length of the CDR3 is 20 residues. After removal of 4 bases from V and 4 bases from J, the junction contained 16 bases not matched to a gene. Here the CDR3 DNA reads TGCGCCAGCAGCCCCCATGGGACTAGCGGGAGCAAGTCGCGATACAATGAGCAGTTCTTC. Its translation: CASSPHGTSGSKSRYNEQFF.

The rearrangement uses TRBV11-3 and TRBJ2-7; TRBD1 aligns across 8 bases. The germline V gene has CDR1 SGHNT and CDR2 YENEEA. This CDR3 region has 13 residues. The junction had 6 bases not matched to a gene; V was cut back by 5 bases and J by 6 bases. The CDR3 protein is CASSQDRVGEQYF. The CDR3 region has the DNA TGTGCCAGCAGCCAGGACAGGGTGGGCGAGCAGTACTTC. The full variable domain, rest sourced from reference TRBV11-3 and TRBJ2-7, is EAGVVQSPRYKIIEKKQPVAFWCNPISGHNTLYWYLQNLGQGPELLIRYENEEAVDDSQLPKDRFSAERLKGVDSTLKIQPAELGDSAVYLCASSQDRVGEQYFGPGTRLTVT.

The chain employs TRBV30 and TRBJ1-1; weak D call: TRBD1 (5 bases). The germline CDR1 and CDR2 sequences are GTSNPN and SVGIG (reference sequence). V lost 5 bases and J lost 3, with 16 bases in between. This CDR3 region has 14 residues. The CDR3 sequence is CAWVRGGRDTEAFF. The CDR3 bases are TGTGCCTGGGTTCGGGGGGGGAGGGACACTGAAGCTTTCTTT.

The chain combines TRBV19 with TRBJ1-5, with TRBD1 identical over 8 bases. J was trimmed by 0 bases and V by 3 bases; bases with no gene match: 7. This CDR3 is built from 17 residues. Germline values: CDR1 LNHDA, CDR2 SQIVND (reference sequence). The CDR3 here is CASSIPQGAASNQPQHF. For the CDR3, the DNA is TGTGCCAGTAGTATCCCCCAGGGGGCGGCTAGCAATCAGCCCCAGCATTTT. Variable domain in full (rest from reference TRBV19 and TRBJ1-5): DGGITQSPKYLFRKEGQNVTLSCEQNLNHDAMYWYRQDPGQGLRLIYYSQIVNDFQKGDIAEGYSVSREKKESFPLTVTSAQKNPTAFYLCASSIPQGAASNQPQHFGDGTRLSIL.

The V gene is TRBV30, the J gene TRBJ1-2; TRBD1 matches 7 bases. V was pared by 1 base and J by 1 base, with 0 bases of the junction left unmatched. This CDR3 is 13 amino acids long. Germline CDR1 and CDR2: GTSNPN and SVGIG (reference sequence). CDR3 sequence (DNA): TGTGCCTGGAGTGGACAGGGTAACTATGGCTACACCTTC. Encoded protein: CAWSGQGNYGYTF.

The table lists this clone with a count of one. This chain connects TRBV9 to TRBJ1-6; no clear D gene. The CDR3 covers 14 residues. CDR1 and CDR2 from the germline V gene are SGDLS and YYNGEE. V lost 4 bases, J lost 9 bases, and 14 bases lay in between. The CDR3 reads CASSPRGVSSPLHF. The CDR3 nucleotides read TGTGCCAGCAGCCCTCGCGGGGTGAGTTCACCCCTCCACTTT.

The J gene is TRBJ1-5, the V gene TRBV13; TRBD1 might be the D (6 bases). The CDR3 covers 15 residues. Between the trimmed V and J ends, which lost 5 bases and 2 bases, there was a span of 13 bases. Germline lookup yields CDR1 PRHDT and CDR2 FYEKMQ (reference sequence). The CDR3 DNA reads TGTGCCAGCAGCCGATACAGGGATGGCAATCAGCCCCAGCATTTT. Translating it yields CASSRYRDGNQPQHF.

This chain uses TRBV5-1 with TRBJ2-7; TRBD1 matches 8 bases. With 0 bases clipped from V and 4 bases from J, the junction kept 6 bases outside the gene matches. CDR3 length: 15 residues. Germline CDR1 is SGHRS and CDR2 is YFSETQ. CDR3 region: CASSLAVDREYEQYF. The CDR3 DNA follows: TGCGCCAGCAGCTTGGCCGTGGACAGGGAATACGAGCAGTACTTC.

The V gene is TRBV27, the J gene TRBJ1-2, with a weak D call TRBD1 (5 bases). The germline CDR1 and CDR2 sequences are MNHEY and SMNVEV (reference sequence). V shed 5 bases and J shed 14 bases, with 15 bases lying between them. The CDR3 loop spans 11 amino acids. The chain's CDR3 is CASSPTVASTF. The CDR3 nucleotides are TGTGCCAGCAGTCCGACAGTCGCTTCTACCTTC.